Shown below are 31 T cell receptor beta chains from a single sample sequenced in a study of Ad26.COV2.S vaccination and SARS-CoV-2 variants. Treatment specified: 15 to 20 received Ad26.COV2.S at low or high dose, single or two shots; several received placebo; per-sample allocation not given. Day 63 after the first vaccine or placebo injection was the time point for sampling. Clones were sequenced by immunoSEQ multiplex PCR, and TCRdb holds only the in-frame ones, with some missing. The sample consists of 430,000 or so clones, 75% to 90% of them appearing once. The sample here was peripheral blood, taken in a trial of Ad26.COV2.S vaccine versus placebo. These receptors all stem from a person between 18 and 65 years old who received the Ad26.COV2.S COVID-19 vaccine or a placebo.

The J gene is TRBJ2-1, the V gene TRBV5-4; 7 bases match TRBD1. The V gene end was trimmed by 6 bases and the J gene end by 0 bases; junction bases not matched to a gene: 9. The CDR3 is 16 amino acids. Germline-derived CDR1 and CDR2 are SGHNT and YYREEE (reference sequence). The CDR3 loop is CASTLGGDYSYNEQFF. Here the CDR3 DNA reads TGTGCCAGCACCCTAGGGGGCGACTACTCCTACAATGAGCAGTTCTTC. Variable domain in full (rest from reference TRBV5-4 and TRBJ2-1): ETGVTQSPTHLIKTRGQQVTLRCSSQSGHNTVSWYQQALGQGPQFIFQYYREEENGRGNFPPRFSGLQFPNYSSELNVNALELDDSALYLCASTLGGDYSYNEQFFGPGTRLTVL.

This clone was picked up one time. The V and J genes are TRBV7-9 and TRBJ2-5; D not certain. Germline V CDR1 and CDR2: SEHNR, FQNEAQ (reference sequence). There are 14 residues in the CDR3. Trimming removed 5 bases at V and 5 bases at J, with 15 bases between. The CDR3 spells CASSRVDGSETQYF. Here the CDR3 DNA reads TGTGCCAGCAGCAGGGTAGACGGGTCGGAGACCCAGTACTTC.

In its sample, this clone was seen once. V is TRBV27 and J is TRBJ2-3; D possibly corresponds to TRBD1 (5 bases). CDR1 and CDR2 (germline): MNHEY, SMNVEV (reference sequence). The V and J ends lost 5 bases and 0 bases respectively, with 15 bases between them. The CDR3 runs to 16 residues. CDR3 nucleotides: TGTGCCAGCAGTACGCGACAGTTAGCTAGCACAGATACGCAGTATTTT. Amino acid sequence: CASSTRQLASTDTQYF.

The gene calls are TRBV21-1 and TRBJ2-7. TRBV21-1 is a pseudogene segment. There are 14 residues in the CDR3. DNA of the CDR3: TGTGCCAGCAGCAAATTGGGCGGTCCCTACGAGCAGTACGTC. It specifies CASSKLGGPYEQYV.

J is TRBJ1-1 and V is TRBV7-9; 8 nucleotides match TRBD1. The V gene end was trimmed by 5 bases and the J gene end by 3 bases; junction bases not matched to a gene: 2. Germline V gives CDR1 SEHNR, CDR2 FQNEAQ (reference sequence). The CDR3 runs to 13 residues. The CDR3 loop is CASSAGQDTEAFF. The CDR3 DNA reads TGTGCCAGCAGCGCGGGACAGGACACTGAAGCTTTCTTT. Filled out from reference TRBV7-9 and TRBJ1-1, the complete variable domain reads DTGVSQNPRHKITKRGQNVTFRCDPISEHNRLYWYRQTLGQGPEFLTYFQNEAQLEKSRLLSDRFSAERPKGSFSTLEIQRTEQGDSAMYLCASSAGQDTEAFFGQGTRLTVV.

V is TRBV15 and J is TRBJ1-2; possibly TRBD1 for D (6 bases). With 5 bases removed from V and 4 bases from J, the gap between germline ends came to 17 bases. The CDR3 has 15 amino acids. Germline V gene data show CDR1 as LNHNV and CDR2 as YYDKDF (reference sequence). CDR3 residues: CATSLKLTDSYGYTF. Here the CDR3 DNA reads TGTGCCACCAGCTTAAAACTTACGGACAGCTATGGCTACACCTTC.

The rearrangement joins TRBV18 to TRBJ2-7; D perhaps matches TRBD1 (5 bases). Germline CDR1 is KGHSH and CDR2 is LQKENI. The CDR3 spans 13 residues. Trimming stripped 0 bases from V and 5 bases from J, with 8 bases between. In DNA, the CDR3 is TGTGCCAGCTCACCACCATCCAGGGACGAGCAGTACTTC. The encoded protein is CASSPPSRDEQYF.

This chain joins TRBV5-1 and TRBJ1-5; tentatively, D is TRBD1 (6 bases). The germline V and J ends were trimmed by 7 bases and 11 bases, with 25 bases remaining between them. CDR1 is SGHRS, CDR2 YFSETQ, per germline. The CDR3 totals 15 residues. CDR3 nucleotide sequence: TGCGCCAGCGAAACCAGAGGACAGAGCTCACAGGCCCAGCATTTT. Translation gives CASETRGQSSQAQHF.

Details on this clone: Additional DNA sequences in this sample encode the identical CDR3. V and J are TRBV7-9 and TRBJ1-2; D gene unclear. Between the trimmed V and J ends, which lost 4 bases and 5 bases, there was a span of 8 bases. The CDR3 has 12 amino acids. The germline gives CDR1 SEHNR, CDR2 FQNEAQ (reference sequence). CDR3 residues: CASSWDGYGYTF. In DNA form, the CDR3 reads TGTGCCAGCAGCTGGGATGGTTATGGCTACACCTTC.

The CDR3 spells CASSPGQRYTEAFF. The CDR3 bases are TGTGCCAGCAGCCCAGGACAGAGATACACTGAAGCTTTCTTT. V and J are TRBV5-5 and TRBJ1-1; maybe TRBD1 (6 bases). The CDR3 is 14 residues long. The V end lost 4 bases, the J end lost 3 bases, and 13 bases lay between the germline ends. The germline V gene has CDR1 SGHKS and CDR2 YYEKEE (reference sequence).

The chain couples TRBV29-1 to TRBJ1-1; D remains unclear. CDR3 length equals 10 residues. Germline V gene lookup returns CDR1 SQVTM and CDR2 ANQGSEA. V was trimmed by 8 bases and J by 3 bases, leaving 7 bases between them. In DNA form, the CDR3 reads TGCAGCACTTCGTACACTGAAGCTTTCTTT. Protein product: CSTSYTEAFF.

The chain uses TRBV30 and TRBJ1-4, with 9 bases lining up with TRBD1. Germline loops: CDR1 GTSNPN, CDR2 SVGIG (reference sequence). V shed 3 bases and J 10 bases; nucleotides not matched to a gene: 9. This CDR3 is 14 amino acids long. For the CDR3, the DNA is TGTGCCTGGAGCGGGACAGGGAGATTAGGAAAACTGTTTTTT. Translating it yields CAWSGTGRLGKLFF.

The chain recombines TRBV15 with TRBJ1-2; TRBD1 might be the D (6 bases). V lost 2 bases and J lost 1, with 8 bases in between. This CDR3 contains 14 residues. CDR1 and CDR2 (germline): LNHNV, YYDKDF (reference sequence). Here the CDR3 reads CATSRRQVNYGYTF. Written as DNA, the CDR3 is TGTGCCACCAGCAGAAGACAGGTTAACTATGGCTACACCTTC.

The chain joins TRBV16 to TRBJ2-7; D is unclear. The ends were cut back, 4 bases at V and 0 bases at J, with 10 bases in the middle. The germline CDR1 and CDR2 sequences are KGHSY and FQNENV. CDR3 length: 14 amino acids. CDR3 sequence: CASSRSPNSYEQYF. CDR3 in DNA: TGTGCCAGCAGCCGAAGTCCGAACTCCTACGAGCAGTACTTC.

The chain couples TRBV4-2 to TRBJ1-2; TRBD1 matches at 7 bases. Germline assignment: CDR1 LGHNA and CDR2 YNFKEQ. The CDR3 spans 13 residues. The trim removed 3 bases at V and 8 bases at J, leaving 6 bases unmatched. The CDR3 sequence: CASSHYWTGGYTF. CDR3 DNA: TGTGCCAGCAGCCATTACTGGACAGGAGGCTACACCTTC.

The V call is TRBV7-2, the J call TRBJ2-2; tentative D call: TRBD1 (6 bases). The germline CDR1 and CDR2 sequences are SGHTA and FQGNSA. Trimming removed 5 bases at V and 5 bases at J, with 12 bases between. The CDR3 runs 14 residues. The CDR3 sequence is CASSQGFGTGELFF. CDR3 nucleotides: TGTGCCAGCAGCCAGGGGTTCGGAACCGGGGAGCTGTTTTTT.

CDR3 coding DNA: TGCGCCAGCAGCCTCACCGGGACTAGCGGGAGGGCTTTAGCCGGGGAGCTGTTTTTT. It is translated as CASSLTGTSGRALAGELFF. This chain uses TRBV5-1 with TRBJ2-2; 16 bases fit TRBD2. The germline CDR1 and CDR2 sequences are SGHRS and YFSETQ. This CDR3 is 19 amino acids long. Losses at the gene ends were 4 bases for V and 6 bases for J; bases not matched to a gene: 12.

There are a few counts of this clone. The V and J genes are TRBV7-2 and TRBJ1-1, with D perhaps matching TRBD1 (6 bases). CDR3 length: 15 amino acids. The germline V and J ends were trimmed by 5 bases and 4 bases, with 17 bases remaining between them. Germline values: CDR1 SGHTA, CDR2 FQGNSA. CDR3 DNA sequence: TGTGCCAGCAGCCCCAATTGGGGGCGCAGCACTGAAGCTTTCTTT. It translates to CASSPNWGRSTEAFF.

The chain employs TRBV9 and TRBJ2-2; 10 positions match TRBD2. Per germline, CDR1 SGDLS and CDR2 YYNGEE. The ends lost 0 bases at V and 6 bases at J; junction bases unmatched: 5. This CDR3 spans 16 amino acids. CDR3 nucleotide sequence: TGTGCCAGCAGCGTAGTGCTAGCGGGAGTTCCCGGGGAGCTGTTTTTT. Translation: CASSVVLAGVPGELFF.

V and J are TRBV4-1 and TRBJ1-1; 8 nucleotides align to TRBD1. This CDR3 contains 15 residues. CDR1 is MGHRA, CDR2 YSYEKL, per germline. V lost 3 bases and J lost 4; bases outside the gene matches: 7. In DNA, the CDR3 is TGCGCCAGCAGCCAGAGGACAGGGATGAGCACTGAAGCTTTCTTT. Translated, it gives CASSQRTGMSTEAFF.

The count of this clone is one. This rearrangement joins TRBV25-1 to TRBJ1-1, with D possibly matching TRBD1 (5 bases). The V end lost 2 bases, the J end lost 7 bases, and 8 bases lay between the germline ends. This CDR3 comprises 12 residues. Germline V gene sequence: CDR1 MGHDK, CDR2 SYGVNS. The CDR3 nucleotides are TGTGCCAGCAGTGAACTGGACAATGAAGCTTTCTTT. Encoded protein: CASSELDNEAFF.

This rearrangement joins TRBV6-1 to TRBJ1-5; no definite D call. The V end lost 6 bases, the J end lost 5 bases, and 11 bases lay between the germline ends. The germline V gene has CDR1 MNHNS and CDR2 SASEGT. The CDR3 is 13 residues long. The CDR3: CASSLMSDQPQHF. The CDR3 nucleotides are TGTGCCAGCAGCCTAATGTCGGATCAGCCCCAGCATTTT.

The chain carries TRBV3-1 (or the pseudogene TRBV3-2) and TRBJ1-3; D not certain. V was cut by 0 bases and J by 2 bases, with 8 bases left in between. This CDR3 is built from 15 residues. Germline CDR1 and CDR2: LGHDT and YNNKEL (reference sequence). This CDR3 reads CASSQEPGPGNTIYF. CDR3 bases: TGTGCCAGCAGCCAAGAACCAGGCCCTGGAAACACCATATATTTT.

The genes are TRBV6-1 and TRBJ2-7, with a possible D match to TRBD2 (7 bases). The CDR3 has 15 amino acids. V was cut by 1 base and J by 3 bases, with 13 bases left in between. Germline CDR1 is MNHNS and CDR2 is SASEGT. This CDR3 reads CASSEGMGGGYEQYF. CDR3 in DNA: TGTGCCAGCAGTGAAGGAATGGGAGGGGGCTACGAGCAGTACTTC.

The genes are TRBV12-3 or TRBV12-4 and TRBJ1-2; 9 bases agree with TRBD1. The junction had 6 bases not matched to a gene; V was cut back by 6 bases and J by 7 bases. The CDR3 runs to 13 residues. CDR3: CASRSGQGLGYTF. CDR3 sequence (DNA): TGTGCCAGCAGGTCGGGACAGGGACTTGGCTACACCTTC.

V gene TRBV10-3 combines with J gene TRBJ2-3; D remains unclear. CDR3 size: 15 residues. Trimming shortened V by 0 bases and J by 3 bases, and 10 bases separated the two germline ends. In germline, CDR1 is ENHRY, CDR2 SYGVKD. This CDR3 is CAISESVQRTDTQYF. In nucleotides, the CDR3 is TGTGCCATCAGTGAGTCAGTCCAGAGGACAGATACGCAGTATTTT.

This chain links TRBV18 with TRBJ2-7, with unresolved D. This CDR3 has 14 residues. CDR1 KGHSH and CDR2 LQKENI come from the germline V gene. Trimming took off 3 bases at V and 3 bases at J, with 12 bases between the two ends. CDR3 loop: CASSPPGSNYEQYF. For the CDR3, the DNA is TGTGCCAGCTCACCTCCCGGGTCCAACTACGAGCAGTACTTC.

The genes are TRBV2 and TRBJ2-2; D may be TRBD1 (6 bases). This CDR3 has 13 residues. The V gene's germline CDR1 is SNHLY and CDR2 FYNNEI. Trimming took off 7 bases at V and 6 bases at J, with 12 bases between the two ends. DNA of the CDR3: TGTGCCAGCACTCGCCAGGGGCCCGGGGAGCTGTTTTTT. Translating gives CASTRQGPGELFF.

The chain recombines TRBV9 with TRBJ1-2; D unclear. Between the trimmed V and J ends, which lost 0 bases and 5 bases, there was a span of 14 bases. Germline V CDR1 and CDR2: SGDLS, YYNGEE. This CDR3 region has 15 residues. The CDR3: CASSVVGAGVYGYTF. CDR3 DNA: TGTGCCAGCAGCGTAGTGGGTGCAGGAGTTTATGGCTACACCTTC.

CDR3: CASSSAFVAGAWDTQYF. The CDR3 nucleotides are TGTGCCAGCAGCTCCGCCTTCGTCGCGGGAGCGTGGGATACGCAGTATTTT. The gene calls are TRBV11-3 and TRBJ2-3, with 7 bases lining up with TRBD2. V shed 4 bases and J 6 bases; nucleotides not matched to a gene: 16. This CDR3 is 17 amino acids long. Germline CDR1 is SGHNT and CDR2 is YENEEA.

The V gene is TRBV19, the J gene TRBJ1-4, with 10 nucleotides matching TRBD1. V lost 5 bases to trimming and J lost 6 bases; unmatched junction nucleotides: 6. The CDR3 has 15 residues. The germline gives CDR1 LNHDA, CDR2 SQIVND (reference sequence). The DNA of the CDR3 is TGTGCCAGTAGTCCTCCGGGACAGGGGTATGAAAAACTGTTTTTT. This codes for CASSPPGQGYEKLFF.